This T cell receptor (beta chain) originates from a study of shared clonotypes between healthy human individuals. Overall study: Each donor contributed plates that comprised three CD4 naive, three CD4 memory, two CD8 naive and one CD8 memory.

Germline V gene lookup returns CDR1 SGHAT and CDR2 FQNNGV. The CDR3 sequence is 15 residues long. V lost 5 bases and J 1 base, leaving 12 bases between the germline ends. Using immunoSEQ multiplex PCR, the repertoire was profiled, and TCRdb retains in-frame clones only, with some absent. The sample has roughly 2 million clones, approximately 94% seen once. The J gene is TRBJ2-1, the V gene TRBV11-2; D gene ambiguous. The sequence was collected from a man aged 18 to 30 in good health. The source material was naive CD4+ T cells sorted from blood. As to subset: CD45RA+ positively selected. The DNA for the CDR3 is TGTGCCAGCAGCGGCCTGCGGTTTTCCTACAATGAGCAGTTCTTC. Its translation is CASSGLRFSYNEQFF.